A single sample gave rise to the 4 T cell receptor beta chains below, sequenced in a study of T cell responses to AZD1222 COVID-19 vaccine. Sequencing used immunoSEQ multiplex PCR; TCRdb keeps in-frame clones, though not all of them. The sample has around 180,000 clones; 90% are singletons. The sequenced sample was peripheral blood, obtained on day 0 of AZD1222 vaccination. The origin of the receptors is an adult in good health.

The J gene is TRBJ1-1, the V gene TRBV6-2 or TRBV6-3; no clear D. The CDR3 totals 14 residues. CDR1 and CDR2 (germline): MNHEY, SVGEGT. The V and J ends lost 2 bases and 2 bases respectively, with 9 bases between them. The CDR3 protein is CASSYHSQNTEAFF. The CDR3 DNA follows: TGTGCCAGCAGTTACCACAGCCAAAACACTGAAGCTTTCTTT.

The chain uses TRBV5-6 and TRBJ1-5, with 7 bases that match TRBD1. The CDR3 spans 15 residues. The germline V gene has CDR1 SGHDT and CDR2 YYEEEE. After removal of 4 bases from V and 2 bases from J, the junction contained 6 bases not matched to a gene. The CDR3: CASSLRGAGNQPQHF. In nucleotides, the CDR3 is TGTGCCAGCAGCCTCAGGGGGGCCGGCAATCAGCCCCAGCATTTT.

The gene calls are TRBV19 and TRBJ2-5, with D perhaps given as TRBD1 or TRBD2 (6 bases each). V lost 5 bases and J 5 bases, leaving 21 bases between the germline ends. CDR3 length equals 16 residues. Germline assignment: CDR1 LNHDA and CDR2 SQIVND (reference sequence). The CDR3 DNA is TGTGCCAGTAGTCTCCAGGGGACGGCCCGGGAGGAGACCCAGTACTTC. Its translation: CASSLQGTAREETQYF.

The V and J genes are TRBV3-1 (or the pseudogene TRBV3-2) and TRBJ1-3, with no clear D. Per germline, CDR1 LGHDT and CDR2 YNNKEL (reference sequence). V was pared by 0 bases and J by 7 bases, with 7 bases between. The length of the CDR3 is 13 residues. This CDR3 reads CASSQDNPNTIYF. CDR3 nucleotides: TGTGCCAGCAGCCAAGACAACCCGAACACCATATATTTT.